This TCR beta chain was identified in a study of blood T cells in healthy people across ages (dated by TCRdb to between 2014 and 2017). General notes on the study: In model experiments, roughly one uniquely barcoded TCR beta cDNA molecule per two T cells was captured by template switching. Age-related changes in TCR beta repertoire diversity were measured in the study by deep sequencing normalized with unique cDNA molecular identifiers. Four age groups were formed from the donors: young (average around 15 years), middle-aged (around 37), aged (62) and long-lived (about 80). To avoid experimental bias, donors of different ages were distributed randomly across sequencing lanes. Using the same blood draw, the study looked at two additional independent replicas of 1 million unique cDNA reads for two donors, one aged 18 to 30 and the other aged 80 or older.

Clipping removes 4 bases from V and 4 bases from J, with 3 as the unmatched junction base count. Spanning cysteine to phenylalanine, the CDR3 consists of 12 amino acids. Kept here is only the CDR3 DNA, which spans 36 bases and is read in frame from base 1. CDR1 and CDR2, per the germline V gene, are SQVTM and ANQGSEA. Receptors were amplified or captured by 5' RACE. Reads for this sample came from an Illumina HiSeq 2500. The second PCR ran for roughly 7 to 12 cycles and used a J-beta primer mix along with a sample-barcoded 5' primer. A template-switch 5' adaptor carrying 12 random nucleotides introduced a unique molecular identifier onto each TCR beta cDNA molecule. Each sample yielded at least 3 million CDR3-containing paired-end reads. First-strand cDNA synthesis was performed from all RNA using the Mint cDNA synthesis kit, with priming by a TRBC-specific oligonucleotide. Following uracil-DNA glycosylase treatment, all cDNA underwent a first 18-cycle PCR with the universal primers M1SS and BC2_uni_R. The original pipeline was this. Normalization of each sample was performed by random selection of 1 million high-quality reads, each carrying a distinct molecular identifier. Reads with shared molecular identifiers were discarded instead of being binned into consensus sequences. MiTCR, run with a Q25 quality threshold and the strictest error-elimination algorithm, handled CDR3 identification, clonotype clustering and error correction. A nonparametric unseen species model with Euler transformation was used to estimate lower-bound total TCR beta diversity. The public reads were run again by TCRdb, first through fastp at Q25 and then through MiXCR, and only productive beta chains were kept. Under each unique CDR3 protein, matching rows form one entry showing the most common genes and DNA. These V and J calls originate from TCRdb's pipeline instead of the authors' own analysis. This sample lists 650,000 or so distinct CDR3 sequences; about 51% were detected once. About 13% of the sample comes from the top ten.

The donors were roughly 40 Caucasian individuals from Russia, aged about 6 to 100 years, who were systemically healthy. Roughly 10 milliliters of peripheral blood were collected from each donor into EDTA-treated Vacutainer tubes. PBMCs were isolated by Ficoll-Paque density-gradient centrifugation, with at least 6.5 million obtained per sample. Total RNA, at least 5 micrograms per sample, was extracted from PBMCs with Trizol reagent. For every donor, an aliquot of PBMCs went through flow cytometry to measure the percentages of naive CD45RAhigh/CD27high T cells. Results and caveats for the whole study, not just this receptor: Estimates of total diversity based on one million sequenced T cells were regarded as lower bounds and as underestimates. The percentage of naive T cells measured by flow cytometry correlated strongly with observed TCR beta diversity. As age increased, observed TCR beta diversity per million T cells dropped in a roughly linear way, and a significant reduction was already evident by age around 41. Because the CMV infection status of the donors was unknown, age-related changes in expanded clonotypes may potentially have been confounded. Compared with the aged group, the long-lived group had more naive CD4+ T cells, fewer expanded clones and increased TCR diversity, a pattern suggesting age selection. Conclusive comparison of naive and antigen-experienced compartments was prevented by the profiling of bulk unsorted PBMCs.

As to this clonotype: Its cognate antigen has yet to be identified. There are no base qualities to consult, and no much larger clone falls within one base.

The receptor's source is a woman older than 75 in good health. Sequenced: blood. This receptor chain uses TRBV29-1 and TRBJ2-5; 7 bases in between match TRBD1. Here is the DNA: TGCAGCGTTGGAGGGGGCGGAGAGACCCAGTACTTC. It codes for CSVGGGGETQYF.